The clone carrying this TCR beta chain was observed a few times. Via MiXCR, TCRdb re-called the RT-PCR reads, giving one row per CDR3 protein. The repertoire holds 450,000 to 700,000 distinct CDR3 sequences, with about 15% as singletons. The CDR3 totals 13 residues. Trimming removed 0 bases at V and 5 bases at J, with 11 bases between. Germline CDR1 and CDR2: SQVTM and ANQGSEA. The sample belongs to a study of response to subunit inactivated influenza vaccine. The clonotype was recovered from a man aged 50 to 60 who received an inactivated influenza vaccine. The chain employs TRBV29-1 and TRBJ2-7; the D is unclear. Source: PBMCs from blood, taken less than 13 days after vaccination. The CDR3, as DNA: TGCAGCGTTGAAGAGAACACTTGGGACGAGCAGTACTTC. Its translation: CSVEENTWDEQYF.